The present TCR beta chain was sequenced within a study of blood T cell repertoires in COVID-19. Study-level information: T cells, B-cell-depleted T cells, or PBMCs provided the cDNA or gDNA that served as material.

Produced via immunoSEQ multiplex PCR; TCRdb's table is partial and in-frame only. Here the sample spans 150,000 to 200,000 clones, around 90% being singletons. The germline V gene encodes CDR1 LGHDT and CDR2 YNNKEL (reference sequence). The CDR3 is 14 residues long. The germline V and J ends were trimmed by 1 base and 7 bases, with 11 bases remaining between them. The origin of this receptor is a man aged 60 to 69 with active or convalescent COVID-19. The sample comprised peripheral blood. The rearrangement uses TRBV3-1 (or the pseudogene TRBV3-2) and TRBJ1-5; D perhaps matches TRBD1 (5 bases). This CDR3 reads CASSQGGVGQPQHF. The DNA for the CDR3 is TGTGCCAGCAGCCAAGGGGGGGTAGGACAGCCCCAGCATTTT.